Presented here are 11 T cell receptor beta chains from one specimen sequenced in a study of blood T cell repertoires in COVID-19. TCRdb keeps only in-frame clones here, not all; method: immunoSEQ multiplex PCR. The sample lists about 310,000 clones, 70% to 90% seen once, with about 9.5% in the top ten. The sequencing input was PBMCs or T cells enriched from blood (not recorded which). These receptors all come from a middle-aged woman who had recovered from COVID-19.

This chain links TRBV24-1 with TRBJ1-2; TRBD1 matches 7 bases. The germline V gene has CDR1 KGHDR and CDR2 SFDVKD. This CDR3 region has 13 residues. The J segment lost 2 bases and the V segment lost 9 bases, leaving 5 bases of the junction unmatched. CDR3 loop: CATAATGNYGYTF. The DNA for the CDR3 is TGTGCCACCGCAGCGACAGGGAACTATGGCTACACCTTC.

The chain carries TRBV9 and TRBJ1-1, with D unresolved. V was clipped by 3 bases and J by 3 bases, with 18 bases between them. The CDR3 totals 16 residues. Germline V CDR1 and CDR2: SGDLS, YYNGEE. This CDR3 reads CASSDRRESGYTEAFF. In nucleotides, the CDR3 is TGTGCCAGCAGCGACCGCAGAGAATCGGGGTACACTGAAGCTTTCTTT.

The chain employs TRBV10-3 and TRBJ2-3; D is possibly TRBD1 (6 bases). This CDR3 spans 14 amino acids. Per the germline V gene, CDR1 is ENHRY and CDR2 is SYGVKD. Between the trimmed V and J ends, which lost 4 bases and 2 bases, there was a span of 10 bases. The CDR3 bases are TGTGCCATCAGTGTACGGGACAACACAGATACGCAGTATTTT. Its translation is CAISVRDNTDTQYF.

The genes are TRBV7-2 and TRBJ2-5; 10 bases are a match to TRBD2. The CDR3 totals 14 residues. The germline V gene encodes CDR1 SGHTA and CDR2 FQGNSA. V lost 7 bases, J lost 5 bases, and 7 bases stayed unmatched. CDR3 amino acids: CASTVAGGWETQYF. The CDR3 nucleotides are TGTGCCAGCACCGTAGCGGGAGGATGGGAGACCCAGTACTTC.

This chain links TRBV11-1 with TRBJ2-1; 9 bases match TRBD2. The CDR3 spans 15 residues. Germline V gene lookup returns CDR1 SGHAT and CDR2 FQDESV (reference sequence). With 5 bases clipped from V and 3 bases from J, the junction kept 5 bases outside the gene matches. The CDR3 nucleotides read TGTGCCAGCAGCCCCCTGACTAGCGGCTACAATGAGCAGTTCTTC. This sequence encodes CASSPLTSGYNEQFF.

The genes are TRBV19 and TRBJ2-7; D gene uncertain. Germline V gene lookup returns CDR1 LNHDA and CDR2 SQIVND (reference sequence). Trimming cost V 3 bases and J 5 bases, with 5 bases left between them. There are 11 residues in the CDR3. The CDR3 DNA reads as TGTGCCAGTAGTATGGGCCACGAGCAGTACTTC. Protein product: CASSMGHEQYF. Filled out from reference TRBV19 and TRBJ2-7, the complete variable domain reads DGGITQSPKYLFRKEGQNVTLSCEQNLNHDAMYWYRQDPGQGLRLIYYSQIVNDFQKGDIAEGYSVSREKKESFPLTVTSAQKNPTAFYLCASSMGHEQYFGPGTRLTVT.

The V call is TRBV18, the J call TRBJ2-1; 8 nucleotides match TRBD2. The ends lost 2 bases at V and 5 bases at J; junction bases unmatched: 2. Germline values: CDR1 KGHSH, CDR2 LQKENI. The CDR3 has 14 amino acids. The CDR3 DNA reads TGTGCCAGCTCACCAATACTAGCGGACAATGAGCAGTTCTTC. This encodes CASSPILADNEQFF.

The gene calls are TRBV29-1 and TRBJ2-5; 7 positions match TRBD2. Unmatched junction bases numbered 6, after V lost 2 bases and J lost 0 bases. Germline V gene lookup returns CDR1 SQVTM and CDR2 ANQGSEA. This CDR3 region has 15 residues. CDR3 sequence reads: CSVESASGYQETQYF. CDR3 in DNA: TGCAGCGTTGAATCAGCTAGCGGATACCAAGAGACCCAGTACTTC.

The V gene is TRBV24-1, the J gene TRBJ2-2; maybe TRBD2 (5 bases). The CDR3 is made up of 14 amino acids. With 7 bases removed from V and 2 bases from J, the gap between germline ends came to 10 bases. In germline, CDR1 is KGHDR, CDR2 SFDVKD. CDR3 sequence (DNA): TGTGCCACCAGCCGGACTGTTAACACCGGGGAGCTGTTTTTT. It is translated as CATSRTVNTGELFF.

Written as DNA, the CDR3 is TGTGCCTGGAGTGCACAGCAAGAGACCCAGTACTTC. Translation: CAWSAQQETQYF. The genes are TRBV30 and TRBJ2-5; no clear D. The CDR3 is 12 amino acids. Trimming cost V 1 base and J 2 bases, with 5 bases left between them. CDR1 is GTSNPN, CDR2 SVGIG, per germline (reference sequence).

The V gene is TRBV19, the J gene TRBJ2-5; possibly TRBD2 for D (6 bases). This CDR3 is built from 14 residues. V lost 5 bases and J lost 4, with 14 bases in between. Germline-derived CDR1 and CDR2 are LNHDA and SQIVND (reference sequence). CDR3 sequence (DNA): TGTGCCAGTAGTCCCCCCGCGGGGCTAGAGACCCAGTACTTC. It codes for CASSPPAGLETQYF.